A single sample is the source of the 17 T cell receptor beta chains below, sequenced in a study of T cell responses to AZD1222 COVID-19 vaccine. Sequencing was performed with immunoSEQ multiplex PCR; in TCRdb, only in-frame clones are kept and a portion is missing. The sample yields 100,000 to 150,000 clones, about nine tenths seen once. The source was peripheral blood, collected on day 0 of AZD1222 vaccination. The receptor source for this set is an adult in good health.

CDR3 sequence: CASSTLGTGELFF. As DNA, the CDR3 is TGTGCCAGCAGCACCCTAGGGACCGGGGAGCTGTTTTTT. The chain has TRBV11-3 and TRBJ2-2; D is undetermined. Germline assignment: CDR1 SGHNT and CDR2 YENEEA. V was clipped by 5 bases and J by 5 bases, with 9 bases between them. The CDR3 covers 13 residues.

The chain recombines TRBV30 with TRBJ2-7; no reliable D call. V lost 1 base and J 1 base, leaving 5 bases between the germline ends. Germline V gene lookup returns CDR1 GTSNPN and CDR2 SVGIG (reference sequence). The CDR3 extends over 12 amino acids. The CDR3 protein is CAWSEWSYEQYF. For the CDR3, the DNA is TGTGCCTGGAGTGAGTGGTCCTACGAGCAGTACTTC.

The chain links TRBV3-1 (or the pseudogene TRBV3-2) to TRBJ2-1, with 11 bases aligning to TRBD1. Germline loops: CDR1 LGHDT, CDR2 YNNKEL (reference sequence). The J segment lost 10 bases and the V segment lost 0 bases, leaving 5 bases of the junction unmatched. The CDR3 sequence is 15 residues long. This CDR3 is CASSQDGTGGGEQFF. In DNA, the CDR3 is TGTGCCAGCAGCCAAGACGGGACAGGGGGAGGCGAGCAGTTCTTC.

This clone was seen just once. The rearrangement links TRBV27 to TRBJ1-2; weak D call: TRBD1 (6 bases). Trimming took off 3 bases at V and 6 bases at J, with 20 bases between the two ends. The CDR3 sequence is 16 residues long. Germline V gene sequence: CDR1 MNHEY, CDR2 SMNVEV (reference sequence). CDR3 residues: CASSFRWGLQGDGYTF. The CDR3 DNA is TGTGCCAGCAGTTTCCGGTGGGGGCTACAGGGAGATGGCTACACCTTC.

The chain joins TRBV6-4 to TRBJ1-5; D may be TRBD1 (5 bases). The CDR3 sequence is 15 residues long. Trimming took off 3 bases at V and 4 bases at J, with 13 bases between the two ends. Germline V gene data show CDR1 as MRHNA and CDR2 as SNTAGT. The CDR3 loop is CASSESADNNQPQHF. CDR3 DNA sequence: TGTGCCAGCAGTGAATCCGCGGACAATAATCAGCCCCAGCATTTT.

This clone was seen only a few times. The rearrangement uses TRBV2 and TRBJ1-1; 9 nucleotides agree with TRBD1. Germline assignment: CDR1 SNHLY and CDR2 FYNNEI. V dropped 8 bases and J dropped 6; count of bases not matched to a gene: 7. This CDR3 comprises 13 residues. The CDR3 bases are TGTGCCAGCGACGGGACAGGGATATCTGAAGCTTTCTTT. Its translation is CASDGTGISEAFF. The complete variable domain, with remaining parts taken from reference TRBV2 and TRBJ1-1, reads EPEVTQTPSHQVTQMGQEVILRCVPISNHLYFYWYRQILGQKVEFLVSFYNNEISEKSEIFDDQFSVERPDGSNFTLKIRSTKLEDSAMYFCASDGTGISEAFFGQGTRLTVV.

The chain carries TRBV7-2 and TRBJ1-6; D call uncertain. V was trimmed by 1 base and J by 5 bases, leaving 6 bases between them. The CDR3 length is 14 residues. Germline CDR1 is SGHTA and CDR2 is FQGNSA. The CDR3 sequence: CASSLGQHNSPLHF. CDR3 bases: TGTGCCAGCAGCTTAGGGCAGCATAATTCACCCCTCCACTTT.

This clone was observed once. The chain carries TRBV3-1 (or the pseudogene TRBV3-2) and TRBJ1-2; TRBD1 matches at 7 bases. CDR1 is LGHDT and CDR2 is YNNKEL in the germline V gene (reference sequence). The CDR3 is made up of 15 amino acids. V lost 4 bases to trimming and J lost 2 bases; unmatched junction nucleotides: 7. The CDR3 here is CASSPGDRENYGYTF. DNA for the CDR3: TGTGCCAGCAGCCCAGGGGACAGAGAGAACTATGGCTACACCTTC.

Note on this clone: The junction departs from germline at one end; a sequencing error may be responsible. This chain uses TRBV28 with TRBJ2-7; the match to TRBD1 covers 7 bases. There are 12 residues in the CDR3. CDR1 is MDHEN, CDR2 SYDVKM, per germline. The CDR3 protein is CASSLRTTGKHF. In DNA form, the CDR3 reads TGTGCCAGCAGTTTACGAACGACAGGGAAGCATTTC.

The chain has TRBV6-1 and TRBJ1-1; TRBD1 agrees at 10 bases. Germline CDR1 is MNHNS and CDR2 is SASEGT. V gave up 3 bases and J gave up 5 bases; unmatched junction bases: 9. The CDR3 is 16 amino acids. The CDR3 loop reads CASSDPGTGDRTEAFF. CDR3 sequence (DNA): TGTGCCAGCAGTGACCCCGGGACAGGGGATAGGACTGAAGCTTTCTTT.

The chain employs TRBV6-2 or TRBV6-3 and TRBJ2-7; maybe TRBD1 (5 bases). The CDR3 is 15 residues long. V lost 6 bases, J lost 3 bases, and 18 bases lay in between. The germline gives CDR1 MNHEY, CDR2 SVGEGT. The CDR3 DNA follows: TGTGCCAGCAGCAGACAGACAGAACGCCTCTACGAGCAGTACTTC. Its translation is CASSRQTERLYEQYF.

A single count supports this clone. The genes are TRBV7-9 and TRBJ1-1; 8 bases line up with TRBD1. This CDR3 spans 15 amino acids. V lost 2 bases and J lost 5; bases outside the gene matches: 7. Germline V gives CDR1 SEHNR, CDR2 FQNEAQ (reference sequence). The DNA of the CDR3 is TGTGCCAGCAGCTTAAATACAGGGGGGGATACTGAAGCTTTCTTT. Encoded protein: CASSLNTGGDTEAFF.

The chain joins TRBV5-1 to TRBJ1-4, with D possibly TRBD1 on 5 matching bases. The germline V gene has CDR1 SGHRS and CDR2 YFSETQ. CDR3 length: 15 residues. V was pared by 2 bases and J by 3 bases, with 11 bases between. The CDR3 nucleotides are TGCGCCAGCAGCTTAGGGGATTTACCTAATGAAAAACTGTTTTTT. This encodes CASSLGDLPNEKLFF.

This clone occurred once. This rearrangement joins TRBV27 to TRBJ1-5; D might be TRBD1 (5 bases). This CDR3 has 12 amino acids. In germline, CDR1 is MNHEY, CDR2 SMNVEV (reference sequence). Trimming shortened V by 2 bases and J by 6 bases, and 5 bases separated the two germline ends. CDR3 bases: TGTGCCAGCAGTTTAAGGGGTCAGCCCCAGCATTTT. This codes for CASSLRGQPQHF.

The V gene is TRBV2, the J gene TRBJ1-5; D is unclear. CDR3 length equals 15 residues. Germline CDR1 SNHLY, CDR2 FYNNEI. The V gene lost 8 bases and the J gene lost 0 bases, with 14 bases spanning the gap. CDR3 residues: CASQAAYLSNQPQHF. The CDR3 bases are TGTGCCAGCCAAGCGGCCTACCTTAGCAATCAGCCCCAGCATTTT.

CDR3 amino acids: CSVEGDTGAFF. The DNA for the CDR3 is TGCAGCGTTGAAGGTGACACGGGGGCTTTCTTT. V and J are TRBV29-1 and TRBJ1-1; D gene unclear. Germline assignment: CDR1 SQVTM and CDR2 ANQGSEA. The V end was cut by 1 base, the J end by 11 bases, with 11 bases between. The CDR3 spans 11 residues.

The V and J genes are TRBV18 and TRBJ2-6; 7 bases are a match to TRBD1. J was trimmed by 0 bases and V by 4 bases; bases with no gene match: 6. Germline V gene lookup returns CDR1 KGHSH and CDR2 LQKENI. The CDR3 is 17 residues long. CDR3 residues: CASSLGTATSGANVLTF. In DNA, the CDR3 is TGTGCCAGCTCACTCGGGACAGCTACCTCTGGGGCCAACGTCCTGACTTTC.